This TCR beta chain was retrieved from a study of blood T cell repertoires in COVID-19. Study background: The United States, Italy and Spain supplied acute and convalescent COVID-19 samples. Sources were T cells, B-cell-depleted T cells, or PBMCs; the material itself was cDNA or gDNA.

Original data processing: Researchers report that nucleated cell counts were estimated from reference gene primer amplification. Sequencing used immunoSEQ multiplex PCR; TCRdb keeps in-frame clones, though not all of them. D and trimming were read from the DNA, whereas the V and J calls and clone size are those reported in that table. In the table there are under 200,000 clones, approximately 87% of which are singletons. This CDR3 region has 15 residues. CDR1 is SGHTA, CDR2 FQGNSA, per germline. Trimming left V 4 bases short and J 6 bases short, with 19 bases between. The sequence was obtained from a middle-aged man with active or convalescent COVID-19. Sequenced: peripheral blood. This sequence joins TRBV7-2 and TRBJ2-7, with D tentatively TRBD2 (6 bases). CDR3 sequence: CASSSRAGKGLEQYF. The DNA of the CDR3 is TGTGCCAGCAGCTCGAGGGCGGGGAAGGGGCTCGAGCAGTACTTC.